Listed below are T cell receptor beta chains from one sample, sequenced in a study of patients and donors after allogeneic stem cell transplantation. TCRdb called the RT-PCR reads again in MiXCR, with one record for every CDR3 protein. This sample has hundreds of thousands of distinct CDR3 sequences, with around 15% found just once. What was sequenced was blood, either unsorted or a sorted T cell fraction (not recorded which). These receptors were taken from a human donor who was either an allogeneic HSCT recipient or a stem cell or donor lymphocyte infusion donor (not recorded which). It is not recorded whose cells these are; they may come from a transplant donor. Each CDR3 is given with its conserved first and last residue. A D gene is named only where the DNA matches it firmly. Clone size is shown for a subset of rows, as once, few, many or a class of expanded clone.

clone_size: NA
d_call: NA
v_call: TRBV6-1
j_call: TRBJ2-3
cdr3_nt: TGTGCCAGCAGGGAACAGGGCGCAGATACGCAGTATTTT
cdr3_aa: CASREQGADTQYF

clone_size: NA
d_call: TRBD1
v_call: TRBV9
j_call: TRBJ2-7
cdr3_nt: TGTGCCAGCAGCCCGAGGACAGGGAAACAGCCCTACGAGCAGTACTTC
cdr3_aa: CASSPRTGKQPYEQYF

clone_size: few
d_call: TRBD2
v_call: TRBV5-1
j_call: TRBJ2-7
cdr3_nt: TGCGCCAGCAGCTCCTCTAGCGGAACCTACGAGCAGTACTTC
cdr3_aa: CASSSSSGTYEQYF

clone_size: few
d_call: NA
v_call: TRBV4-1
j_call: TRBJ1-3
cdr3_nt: TGCGCCAGCAGCCAAGTGGGGAGTAAAAACACCATATATTTT
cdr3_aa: CASSQVGSKNTIYF

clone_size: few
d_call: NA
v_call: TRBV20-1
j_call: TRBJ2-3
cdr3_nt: TGCAGTGCCCCAAGCTTAGCGGAACTTAGCACAGATACGCAGTATTTT
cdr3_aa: CSAPSLAELSTDTQYF

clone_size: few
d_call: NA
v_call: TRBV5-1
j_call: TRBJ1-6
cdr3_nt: TGCGCCAGCAGCTTGGAGGACAGCGGTAATTCACCCCTCCACTTT
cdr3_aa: CASSLEDSGNSPLHF

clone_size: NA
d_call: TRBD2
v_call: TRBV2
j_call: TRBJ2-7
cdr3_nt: TGTGCCAGCAGTGGTCAGACTAGCGGGAGTATCCACGAGCAGTACTTC
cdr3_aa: CASSGQTSGSIHEQYF

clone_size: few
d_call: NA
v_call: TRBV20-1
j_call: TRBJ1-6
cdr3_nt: TGCAGTGCTAGACCCCCCGGGCAGGAGTCGAGTTCACCCCTCCACTTT
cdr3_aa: CSARPPGQESSSPLHF

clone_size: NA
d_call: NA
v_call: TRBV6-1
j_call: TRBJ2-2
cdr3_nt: TGTGCCGTATCCTTGCGTGGGGAGCTGTTTTTT
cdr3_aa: CAVSLRGELFF

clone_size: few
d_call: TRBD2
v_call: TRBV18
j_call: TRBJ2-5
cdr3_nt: TGTGCCAGCTCCAAGCGGACTAGCGGGGAAGAGACCCAGTACTTC
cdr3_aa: CASSKRTSGEETQYF

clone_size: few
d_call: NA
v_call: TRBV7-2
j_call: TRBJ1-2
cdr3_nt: TGTGCCAGCAGCTTAGAGGCCAGGTTTCGTCGGAACTATGGCTACACCTTC
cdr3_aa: CASSLEARFRRNYGYTF

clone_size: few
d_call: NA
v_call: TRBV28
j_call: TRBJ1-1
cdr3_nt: TGTGCCAGCAGTCATCCGACAGGAGTTACTGAAGCTTTCTTT
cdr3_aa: CASSHPTGVTEAFF

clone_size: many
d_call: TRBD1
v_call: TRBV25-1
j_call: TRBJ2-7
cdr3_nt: TGTGCCAGCAGTGGGTACAGGGGGGACGAGCAGTACTTC
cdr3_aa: CASSGYRGDEQYF

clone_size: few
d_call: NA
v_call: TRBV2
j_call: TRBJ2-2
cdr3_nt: TGTGCCAGCAGCGCCGGTAGGAAGGCGAACACCGGGGAGCTGTTTTTT
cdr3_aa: CASSAGRKANTGELFF

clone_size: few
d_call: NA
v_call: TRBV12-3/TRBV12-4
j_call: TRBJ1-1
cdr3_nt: TGTGCCAGCAGTACAGCGGGCACTGAAGCTTTCTTT
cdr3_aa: CASSTAGTEAFF

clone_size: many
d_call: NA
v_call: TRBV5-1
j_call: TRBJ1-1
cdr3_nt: TGCGCCAGCAGCTTTTCGGGTAGCCCAAAGAGGACTGAAGCTTTCTTT
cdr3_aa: CASSFSGSPKRTEAFF

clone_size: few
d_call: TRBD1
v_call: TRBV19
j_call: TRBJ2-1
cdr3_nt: TGTGCCAGTTCTACTGAAGACAGGGGGCGTCTAGCGAGCTCCTACAATGAGCAGTTCTTC
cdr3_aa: CASSTEDRGRLASSYNEQFF

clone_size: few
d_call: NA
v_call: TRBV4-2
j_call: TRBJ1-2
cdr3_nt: TGTGCCAGCAGCCAAGGTCCGAATAACTATGGCTACACCTTC
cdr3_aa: CASSQGPNNYGYTF

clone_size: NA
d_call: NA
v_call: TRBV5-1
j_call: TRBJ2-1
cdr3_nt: TGCGCCAGCAGCTTGGAGGGACCCTACAATGAGCAGTTCTTC
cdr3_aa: CASSLEGPYNEQFF

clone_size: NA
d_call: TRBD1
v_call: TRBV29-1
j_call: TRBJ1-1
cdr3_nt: TGCAGCGCGAACCGGGACAGGGGGCGCAAGACTGAAGCTTTCTTT
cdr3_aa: CSANRDRGRKTEAFF

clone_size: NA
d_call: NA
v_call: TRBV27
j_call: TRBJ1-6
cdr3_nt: TGTGCCAGCAGTTTATCCGACGTCTCCAGATCACCCCTCCACTTT
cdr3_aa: CASSLSDVSRSPLHF

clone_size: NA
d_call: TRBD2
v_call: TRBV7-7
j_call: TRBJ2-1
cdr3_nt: TGTGCCAGCAGCTCAGGACTAGCGGGAACCAATGAGCAGTTCTTC
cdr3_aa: CASSSGLAGTNEQFF

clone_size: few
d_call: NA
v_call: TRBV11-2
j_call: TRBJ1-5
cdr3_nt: TGTGCCAGCAGTTCCTCGAGTGGGAAAAATCAGCCCCAGCATTTT
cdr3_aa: CASSSSSGKNQPQHF

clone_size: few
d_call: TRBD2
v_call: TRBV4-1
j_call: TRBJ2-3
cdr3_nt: TGCGCCAGCAGCCAAGATTCGGCGGGAGGAGGGGATACGCAGTATTTT
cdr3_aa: CASSQDSAGGGDTQYF

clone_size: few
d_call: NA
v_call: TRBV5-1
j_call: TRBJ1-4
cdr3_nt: TGCGCCAGCAGCGTAACAGGAGCAACTAATGAAAAACTGTTTTTT
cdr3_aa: CASSVTGATNEKLFF

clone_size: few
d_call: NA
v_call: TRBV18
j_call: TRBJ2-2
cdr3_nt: TGTGCCAGCTCACCATTGGACGGCGCGAACACCGGGGAGCTGTTTTTT
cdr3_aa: CASSPLDGANTGELFF

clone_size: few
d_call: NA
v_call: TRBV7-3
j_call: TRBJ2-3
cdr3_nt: TGTGCCAGCAGCTTAACGGAACCTGGGACCACAGATACGCAGTATTTT
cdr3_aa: CASSLTEPGTTDTQYF

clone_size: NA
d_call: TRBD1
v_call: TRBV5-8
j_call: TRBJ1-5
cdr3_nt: TGTGCCAGCAGCGGAGAACAGGGGGCTAGCAATCAGCCCCAGCATTTT
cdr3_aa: CASSGEQGASNQPQHF

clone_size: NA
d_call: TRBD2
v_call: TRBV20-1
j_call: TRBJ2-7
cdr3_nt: TGCAGTGCTAGCTTCGCGGGAGGGTCCTACGAGCAGTACTTC
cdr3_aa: CSASFAGGSYEQYF

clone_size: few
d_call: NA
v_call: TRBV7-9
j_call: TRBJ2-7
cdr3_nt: TGTGCCAGCAGCTTAGACTATGGACAGACTGCCTACGAGCAGTACTTC
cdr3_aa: CASSLDYGQTAYEQYF

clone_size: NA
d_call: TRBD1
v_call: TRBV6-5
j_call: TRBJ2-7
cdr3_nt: TGTGCCAGCAGTTATCAGGGACAGGGATCCTACGAGCAGTACTTC
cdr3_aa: CASSYQGQGSYEQYF

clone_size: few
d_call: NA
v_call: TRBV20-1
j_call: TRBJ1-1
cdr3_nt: TGCAGTGCTAGAGGCGGACAGCGGACTGAAGCTTTCTTT
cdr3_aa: CSARGGQRTEAFF

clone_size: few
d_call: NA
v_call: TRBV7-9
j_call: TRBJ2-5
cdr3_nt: TGTGCCAGCAGCTATGGACACGAACAAGAGACCCAGTACTTC
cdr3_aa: CASSYGHEQETQYF

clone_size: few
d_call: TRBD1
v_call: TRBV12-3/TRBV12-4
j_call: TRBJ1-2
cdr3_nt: TGTGCCAGCAGTTCCGCGGACAGGGGAAGAGGTGGCTACACCTTC
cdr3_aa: CASSSADRGRGGYTF

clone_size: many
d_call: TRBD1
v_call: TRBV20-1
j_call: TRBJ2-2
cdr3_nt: TGCAGTGCTAGAGACGGGACAGCGAACACCGGGGAGCTGTTTTTT
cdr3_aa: CSARDGTANTGELFF

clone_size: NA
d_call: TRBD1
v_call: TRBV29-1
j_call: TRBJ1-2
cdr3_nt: TGCAGCGCCAGGGGGCGTGGGGGCTACACCTTC
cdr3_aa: CSARGRGGYTF

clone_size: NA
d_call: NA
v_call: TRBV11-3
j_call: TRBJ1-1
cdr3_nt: TGTGCCAGCAGCTTCGGAGGTGGGAGTGAAGCTTTCTTT
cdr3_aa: CASSFGGGSEAFF

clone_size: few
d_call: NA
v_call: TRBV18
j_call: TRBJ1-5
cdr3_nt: TGTGCCAGCTCACCAAGGAATTCGCACCTTAAAAACCAGCCCCAGCATTTT
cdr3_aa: CASSPRNSHLKNQPQHF

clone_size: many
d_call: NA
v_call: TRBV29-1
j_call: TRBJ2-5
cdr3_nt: TGCAGCGTTGATCGAGAGACCCAGTACTTC
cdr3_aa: CSVDRETQYF

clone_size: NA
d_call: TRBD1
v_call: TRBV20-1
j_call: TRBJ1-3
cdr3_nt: TGCAGTGCTAGAGGGGGGACAGGTCGTGGGTACACCATATATTTT
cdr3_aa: CSARGGTGRGYTIYF

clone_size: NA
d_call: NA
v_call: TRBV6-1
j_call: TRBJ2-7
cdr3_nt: TGTGCCAGCAGTGCATACCGGGACACTTCCTACGAGCAGTACTTC
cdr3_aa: CASSAYRDTSYEQYF

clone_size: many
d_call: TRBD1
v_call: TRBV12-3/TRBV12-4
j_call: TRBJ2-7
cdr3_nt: TGTGCCAGCAGCCGAGGGGGCCCATCTTACGAGCAGTACTTC
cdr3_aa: CASSRGGPSYEQYF

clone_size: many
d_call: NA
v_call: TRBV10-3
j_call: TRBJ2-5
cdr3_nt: TGTGCCATCAGAGGGGGAATTAGAGAGACCCAGTACTTC
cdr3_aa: CAIRGGIRETQYF

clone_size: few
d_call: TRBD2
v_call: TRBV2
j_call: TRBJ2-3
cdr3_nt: TGTGCCAGCAACTCACTAGCGGGAGATACGCAGTATTTT
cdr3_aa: CASNSLAGDTQYF

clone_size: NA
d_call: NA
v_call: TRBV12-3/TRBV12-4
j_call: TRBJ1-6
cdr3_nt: TGTGCCAGCAGGGGACAATTGGGCCCTAATTCACCCCTCCACTTT
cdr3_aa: CASRGQLGPNSPLHF

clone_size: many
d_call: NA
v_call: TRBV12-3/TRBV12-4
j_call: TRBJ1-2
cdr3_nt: TGTGCCAGCAGTTTACACGACAGTAGCTACACCTTC
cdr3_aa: CASSLHDSSYTF

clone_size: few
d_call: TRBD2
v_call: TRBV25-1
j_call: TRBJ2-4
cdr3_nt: TGTGCCAGCAGTGGGACTAGCAGAAGAGCCAAAAACATTCAGTACTTC
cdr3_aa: CASSGTSRRAKNIQYF

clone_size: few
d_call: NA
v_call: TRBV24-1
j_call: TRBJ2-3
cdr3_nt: TGTGCCACCAGTGACCTCTTTGGACTTAGCACAGATACGCAGTATTTT
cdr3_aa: CATSDLFGLSTDTQYF

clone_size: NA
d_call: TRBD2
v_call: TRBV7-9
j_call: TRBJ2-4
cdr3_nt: TGTGCCAGCAGCTTAGTTACGACTAGCGGGAGGGGCATTCAGTACTTC
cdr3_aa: CASSLVTTSGRGIQYF

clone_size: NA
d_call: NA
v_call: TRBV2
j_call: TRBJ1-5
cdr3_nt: TGTGCCAGCCAGAATTATAGCAATCAGCCCCAGCATTTT
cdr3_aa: CASQNYSNQPQHF